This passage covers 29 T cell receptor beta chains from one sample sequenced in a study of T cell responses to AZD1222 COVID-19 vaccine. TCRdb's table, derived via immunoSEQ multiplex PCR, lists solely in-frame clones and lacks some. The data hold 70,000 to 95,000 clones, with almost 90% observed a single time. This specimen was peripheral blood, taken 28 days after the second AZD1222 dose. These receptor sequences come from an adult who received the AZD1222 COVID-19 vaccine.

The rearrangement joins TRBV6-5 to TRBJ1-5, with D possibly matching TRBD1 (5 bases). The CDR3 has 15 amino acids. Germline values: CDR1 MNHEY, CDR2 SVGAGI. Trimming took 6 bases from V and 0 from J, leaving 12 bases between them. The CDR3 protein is CASSSDSYSNQPQHF. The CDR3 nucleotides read TGTGCCAGCAGCAGCGACAGCTATAGCAATCAGCCCCAGCATTTT.

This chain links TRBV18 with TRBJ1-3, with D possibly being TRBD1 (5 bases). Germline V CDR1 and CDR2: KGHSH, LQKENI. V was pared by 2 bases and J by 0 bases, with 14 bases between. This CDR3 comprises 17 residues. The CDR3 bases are TGTGCCAGCTCACCAAACCGGGGGACTCTCTCTGGAAACACCATATATTTT. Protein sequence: CASSPNRGTLSGNTIYF.

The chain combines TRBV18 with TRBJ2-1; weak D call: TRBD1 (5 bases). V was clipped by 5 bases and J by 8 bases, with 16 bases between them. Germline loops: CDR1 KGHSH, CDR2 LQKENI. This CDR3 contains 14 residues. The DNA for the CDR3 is TGTGCCAGCTCAACCCGAACGAAAGGGGATGAGCAGTTCTTC. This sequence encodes CASSTRTKGDEQFF.

The CDR3: CASRVTSASEAFF. The CDR3 DNA reads TGTGCCAGCAGGGTTACAAGTGCGTCTGAAGCTTTCTTT. The chain employs TRBV3-1 (or the pseudogene TRBV3-2) and TRBJ1-1; D call uncertain. V lost 6 bases and J lost 6, with 14 bases in between. The length of the CDR3 is 13 residues. From germline, CDR1 is LGHDT and CDR2 YNNKEL (reference sequence).

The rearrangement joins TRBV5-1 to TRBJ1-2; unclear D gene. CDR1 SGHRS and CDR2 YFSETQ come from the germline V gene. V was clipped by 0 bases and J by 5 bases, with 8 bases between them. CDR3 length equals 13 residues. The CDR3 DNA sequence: TGCGCCAGCAGCTTGGAAACAGCTTATGGCTACACCTTC. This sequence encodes CASSLETAYGYTF.

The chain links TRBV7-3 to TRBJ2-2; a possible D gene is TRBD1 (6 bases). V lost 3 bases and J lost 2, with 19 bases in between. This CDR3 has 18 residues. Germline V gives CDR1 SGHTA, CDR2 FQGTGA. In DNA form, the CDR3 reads TGTGCCAGCAGCTTCCAGCCCGGGATCAGGGGTAACACCGGGGAGCTGTTTTTT. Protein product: CASSFQPGIRGNTGELFF. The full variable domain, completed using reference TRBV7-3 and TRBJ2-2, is GAGVSQTPSNKVTEKGKYVELRCDPISGHTALYWYRQSLGQGPEFLIYFQGTGAADDSGLPNDRFFAVRPEGSVSTLKIQRTERGDSAVYLCASSFQPGIRGNTGELFFGEGSRLTVL.

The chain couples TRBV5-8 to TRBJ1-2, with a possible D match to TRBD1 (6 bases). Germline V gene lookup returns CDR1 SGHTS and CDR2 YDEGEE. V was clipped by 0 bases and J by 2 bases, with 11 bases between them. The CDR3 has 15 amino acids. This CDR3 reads CASSLVTGQNYGYTF. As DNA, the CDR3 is TGTGCCAGCAGCTTGGTTACAGGGCAGAACTATGGCTACACCTTC.

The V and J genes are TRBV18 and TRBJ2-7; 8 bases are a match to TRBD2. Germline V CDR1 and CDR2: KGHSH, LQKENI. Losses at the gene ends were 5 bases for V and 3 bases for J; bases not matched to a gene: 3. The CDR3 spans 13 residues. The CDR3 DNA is TGTGCCAGCTCAGTCACTAGCGGCTACGAGCAGTACTTC. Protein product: CASSVTSGYEQYF.

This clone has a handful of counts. CDR3 coding DNA: TGTGCCAGCAGTTTATCGACCTTATCTCCCCAGCATTTT. Its translation: CASSLSTLSPQHF. J is TRBJ1-5 and V is TRBV27; the D is unclear. The germline V and J ends were trimmed by 0 bases and 10 bases, with 10 bases remaining between them. There are 13 residues in the CDR3. Germline V gives CDR1 MNHEY, CDR2 SMNVEV (reference sequence).

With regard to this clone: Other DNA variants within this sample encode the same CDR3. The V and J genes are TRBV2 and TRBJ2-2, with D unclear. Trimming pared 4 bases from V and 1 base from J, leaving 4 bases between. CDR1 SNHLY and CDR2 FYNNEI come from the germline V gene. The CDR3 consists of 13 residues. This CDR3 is CASSVLNTGELFF. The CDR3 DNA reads TGTGCCAGCAGTGTCCTGAACACCGGGGAGCTGTTTTTT.

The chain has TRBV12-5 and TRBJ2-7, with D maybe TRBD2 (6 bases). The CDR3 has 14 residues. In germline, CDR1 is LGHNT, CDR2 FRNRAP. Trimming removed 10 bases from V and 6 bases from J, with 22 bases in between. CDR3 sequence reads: CATMEGRFSSEQYF. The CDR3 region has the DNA TGTGCTACCATGGAGGGGCGTTTTTCATCCGAGCAGTACTTC. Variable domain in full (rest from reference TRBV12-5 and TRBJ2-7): DARVTQTPRHKVTEMGQEVTMRCQPILGHNTVFWYRQTMMQGLELLAYFRNRAPLDDSGMPKDRFSAEMPDATLATLKIQPSEPRDSAVYFCATMEGRFSSEQYFGPGTRLTVT.

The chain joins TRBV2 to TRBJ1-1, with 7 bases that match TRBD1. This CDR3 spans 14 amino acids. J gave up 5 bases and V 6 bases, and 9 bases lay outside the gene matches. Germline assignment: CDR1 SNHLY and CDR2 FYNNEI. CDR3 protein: CASRRQGELTEAFF. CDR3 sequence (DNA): TGTGCCAGCAGACGACAGGGAGAGTTGACTGAAGCTTTCTTT.

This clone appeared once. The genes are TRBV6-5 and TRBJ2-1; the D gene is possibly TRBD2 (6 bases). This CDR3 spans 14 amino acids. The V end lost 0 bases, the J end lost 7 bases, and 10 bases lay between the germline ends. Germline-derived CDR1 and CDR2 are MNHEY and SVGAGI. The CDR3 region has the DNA TGTGCCAGCAGTTACTCGATCGCGGGGAATGAGCAGTTCTTC. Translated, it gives CASSYSIAGNEQFF.

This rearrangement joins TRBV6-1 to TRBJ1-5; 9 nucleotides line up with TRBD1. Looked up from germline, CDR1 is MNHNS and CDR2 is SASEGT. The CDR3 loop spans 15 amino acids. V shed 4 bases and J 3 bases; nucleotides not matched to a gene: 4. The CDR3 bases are TGTGCCAGCAGTGGTAGGACAGGGGACAATCAGCCCCAGCATTTT. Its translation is CASSGRTGDNQPQHF.

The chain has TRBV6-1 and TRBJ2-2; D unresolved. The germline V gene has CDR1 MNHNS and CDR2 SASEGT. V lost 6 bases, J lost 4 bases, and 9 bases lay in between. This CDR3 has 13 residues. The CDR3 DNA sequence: TGTGCCAGCAGGCACATAGCCACCGGGGAGCTGTTTTTT. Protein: CASRHIATGELFF.

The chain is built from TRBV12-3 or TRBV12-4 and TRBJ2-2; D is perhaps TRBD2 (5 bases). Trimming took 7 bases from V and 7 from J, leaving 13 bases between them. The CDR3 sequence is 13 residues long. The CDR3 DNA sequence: TGTGCCAGCACCAAACTAGTAAGCGGGGAGCTGTTTTTT. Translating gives CASTKLVSGELFF.

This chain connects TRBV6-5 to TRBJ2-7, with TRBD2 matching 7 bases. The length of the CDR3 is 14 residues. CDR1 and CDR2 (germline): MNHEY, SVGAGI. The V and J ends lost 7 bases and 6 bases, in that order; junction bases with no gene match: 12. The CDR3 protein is CASTGGGSLSEQYF. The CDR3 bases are TGTGCCAGCACGGGCGGGGGATCATTGAGCGAGCAGTACTTC.

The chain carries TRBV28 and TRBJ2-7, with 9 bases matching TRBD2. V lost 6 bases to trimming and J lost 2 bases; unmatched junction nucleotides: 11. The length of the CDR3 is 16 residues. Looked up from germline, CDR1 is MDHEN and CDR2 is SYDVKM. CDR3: CASRPHSGRGAYEQYF. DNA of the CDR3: TGTGCCAGCAGGCCCCATAGCGGGAGAGGGGCCTACGAGCAGTACTTC.

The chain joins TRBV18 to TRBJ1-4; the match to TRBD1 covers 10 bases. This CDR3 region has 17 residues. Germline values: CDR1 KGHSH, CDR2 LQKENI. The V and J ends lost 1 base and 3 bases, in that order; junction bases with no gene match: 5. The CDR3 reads CASSPRTGGESNEKLFF. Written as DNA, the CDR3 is TGTGCCAGCTCACCACGGACAGGGGGAGAGTCTAATGAAAAACTGTTTTTT. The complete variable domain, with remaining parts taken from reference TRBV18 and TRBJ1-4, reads NAGVMQNPRHLVRRRGQEARLRCSPMKGHSHVYWYRQLPEEGLKFMVYLQKENIIDESGMPKERFSAEFPKEGPSILRIQQVVRGDSAAYFCASSPRTGGESNEKLFFGSGTQLSVL.

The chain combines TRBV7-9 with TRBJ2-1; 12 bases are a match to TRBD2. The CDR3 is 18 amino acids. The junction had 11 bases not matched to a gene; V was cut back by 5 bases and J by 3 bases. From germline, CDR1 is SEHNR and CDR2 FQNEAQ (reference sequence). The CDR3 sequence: CASSPRTSGTVIYNEQFF. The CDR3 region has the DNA TGTGCCAGCAGCCCCCGGACTAGCGGGACAGTTATCTACAATGAGCAGTTCTTC.

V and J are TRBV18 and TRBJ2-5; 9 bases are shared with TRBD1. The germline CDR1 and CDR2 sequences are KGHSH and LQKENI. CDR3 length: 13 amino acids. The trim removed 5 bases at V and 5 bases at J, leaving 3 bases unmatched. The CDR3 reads CASSGQGMETQYF. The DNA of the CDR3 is TGTGCCAGCTCAGGACAGGGGATGGAGACCCAGTACTTC.

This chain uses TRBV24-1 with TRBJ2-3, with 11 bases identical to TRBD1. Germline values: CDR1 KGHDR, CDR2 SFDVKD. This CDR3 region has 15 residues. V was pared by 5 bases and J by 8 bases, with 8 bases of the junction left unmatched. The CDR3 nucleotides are TGTGCCACCAGTGTCGGGACAGGGGGTTTTCCTACGCAGTATTTT. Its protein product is CATSVGTGGFPTQYF.

CDR3 in DNA: TGTGCCAGCAGCAAAGTGATTCCGACTAGGTGGGTCCAAGAGACCCAGTACTTC. The encoded protein is CASSKVIPTRWVQETQYF. V is TRBV21-1 and J is TRBJ2-5; the D call in the table, TRBD2, was not verified against the DNA. TRBV21-1 is designated a pseudogene. The CDR3 totals 18 residues.

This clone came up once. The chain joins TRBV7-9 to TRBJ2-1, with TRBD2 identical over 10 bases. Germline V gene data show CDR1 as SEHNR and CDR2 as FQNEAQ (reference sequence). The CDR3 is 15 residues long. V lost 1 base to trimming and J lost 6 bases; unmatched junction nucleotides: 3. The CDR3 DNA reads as TGTGCCAGCAGCTTAGGTAGCGGGAGGCTCAATGAGCAGTTCTTC. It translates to CASSLGSGRLNEQFF.

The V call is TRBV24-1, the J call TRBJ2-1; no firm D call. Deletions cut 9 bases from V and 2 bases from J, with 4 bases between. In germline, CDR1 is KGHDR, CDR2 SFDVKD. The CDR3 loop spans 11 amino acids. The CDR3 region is CATEAYNEQFF. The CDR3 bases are TGTGCCACCGAAGCCTACAATGAGCAGTTCTTC.

CDR3 in amino acids: CSVPGRTGGSNYGYTF. CDR3 bases: TGCAGCGTTCCGGGGAGGACAGGGGGCTCTAACTATGGCTACACCTTC. The V gene is TRBV29-1, the J gene TRBJ1-2, with 11 bases identical to TRBD1. The CDR3 is made up of 16 amino acids. Germline lookup yields CDR1 SQVTM and CDR2 ANQGSEA. V lost 5 bases to trimming and J lost 0 bases; unmatched junction nucleotides: 8.

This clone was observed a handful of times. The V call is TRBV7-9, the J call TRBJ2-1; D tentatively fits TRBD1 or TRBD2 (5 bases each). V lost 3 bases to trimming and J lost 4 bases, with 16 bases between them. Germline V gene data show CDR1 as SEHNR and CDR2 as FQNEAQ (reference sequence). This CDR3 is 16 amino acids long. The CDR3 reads CASSFWGSGVYNEQFF. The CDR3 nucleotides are TGTGCCAGCAGCTTTTGGGGGAGTGGGGTTTACAATGAGCAGTTCTTC.

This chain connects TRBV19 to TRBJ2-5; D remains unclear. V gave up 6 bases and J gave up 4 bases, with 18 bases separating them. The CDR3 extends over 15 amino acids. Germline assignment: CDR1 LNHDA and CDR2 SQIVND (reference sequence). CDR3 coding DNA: TGTGCCAGTAGCGACCGCCTCCCAAAAGCAGAGACCCAGTACTTC. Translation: CASSDRLPKAETQYF.

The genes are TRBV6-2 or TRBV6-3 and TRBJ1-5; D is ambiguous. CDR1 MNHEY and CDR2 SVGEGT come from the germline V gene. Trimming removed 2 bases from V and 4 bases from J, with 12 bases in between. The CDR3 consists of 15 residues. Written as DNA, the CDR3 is TGTGCCAGCAGTTACCCAGAAGGTGGAAATCAGCCCCAGCATTTT. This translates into CASSYPEGGNQPQHF.